The 9 T cell receptor beta chains presented below share a single source sample, sequenced in a study of blood T cell repertoires in COVID-19. TCRdb's copy holds only in-frame clones and misses some; the assay was immunoSEQ multiplex PCR. The sample has about 310,000 clones; approximately 88% are singletons. Sequenced sample: PBMCs or T cells enriched from blood (not recorded which). These receptors were collected from a man in his fifties or sixties who had recovered from COVID-19.

This clone was observed a handful of times. V is TRBV7-2 and J is TRBJ2-1; TRBD2 matches at 8 bases. After removal of 5 bases from V and 0 bases from J, the junction contained 6 bases not matched to a gene. The germline CDR1 and CDR2 sequences are SGHTA and FQGNSA. The CDR3 runs 16 residues. CDR3 nucleotides: TGTGCCAGCAGCCCATCGGGGGGGAGCTCCTACAATGAGCAGTTCTTC. Its protein is CASSPSGGSSYNEQFF.

The gene calls are TRBV4-2 and TRBJ2-5; 15 bases match TRBD2. The germline V gene has CDR1 LGHNA and CDR2 YNFKEQ. The V gene end was trimmed by 3 bases and the J gene end by 3 bases; junction bases not matched to a gene: 14. The CDR3 covers 20 residues. The CDR3 is CASSQGLAGGSNRGEETQYF. The CDR3 DNA follows: TGTGCCAGCAGCCAGGGACTAGCGGGAGGATCTAATCGTGGAGAAGAGACCCAGTACTTC.

The V and J genes are TRBV4-1 and TRBJ1-2, with 9 bases that match TRBD1. The CDR3 is 17 residues long. The trim removed 0 bases at V and 8 bases at J, leaving 13 bases unmatched. Germline V gives CDR1 MGHRA, CDR2 YSYEKL. The CDR3 coding sequence is TGCGCCAGCAGCCAAGATGACAGGGGGGATGGATTCGGCGGCTACACCTTC. Its translation is CASSQDDRGDGFGGYTF.

The chain recombines TRBV6-5 with TRBJ1-6, with 7 bases fitting TRBD1. Germline V gives CDR1 MNHEY, CDR2 SVGAGI. With 6 bases clipped from V and 7 bases from J, the junction kept 6 bases outside the gene matches. The CDR3 consists of 14 residues. The CDR3 region is CASRQGQNNSPLHF. The CDR3 nucleotides read TGTGCCAGCAGACAGGGACAGAACAATTCACCCCTCCACTTT.

The rearrangement uses TRBV28 and TRBJ1-6; D is unclear. The ends were cut back, 2 bases at V and 7 bases at J, with 12 bases in the middle. This CDR3 has 15 residues. Per germline, CDR1 MDHEN and CDR2 SYDVKM. The CDR3 loop reads CASSLGPGGNSPLHF. CDR3 DNA sequence: TGTGCCAGCAGTTTAGGGCCGGGAGGGAATTCACCCCTCCACTTT.

The chain employs TRBV7-9 and TRBJ1-1; TRBD1 matches at 7 bases. The length of the CDR3 is 17 residues. Unmatched junction bases numbered 8, after V lost 1 base and J lost 0 bases. Per the germline V gene, CDR1 is SEHNR and CDR2 is FQNEAQ (reference sequence). CDR3 coding DNA: TGTGCCAGCAGCTTAGTGGGGGACAGCCCTATGAACACTGAAGCTTTCTTT. Translating gives CASSLVGDSPMNTEAFF.

This rearrangement joins TRBV19 to TRBJ2-5; 13 bases map to TRBD2. CDR1 LNHDA and CDR2 SQIVND come from the germline V gene (reference sequence). The CDR3 consists of 15 residues. Losses at the gene ends were 8 bases for V and 3 bases for J; bases not matched to a gene: 6. The CDR3 DNA sequence: TGTGCCAGTTCCCCCGGGACTAGCGGGAAAGAGACCCAGTACTTC. Translated: CASSPGTSGKETQYF.

The V call is TRBV3-1 (or the pseudogene TRBV3-2), the J call TRBJ1-1; a weak D match, TRBD1 (6 bases). Germline CDR1 reads LGHDT; CDR2 reads YNNKEL (reference sequence). This CDR3 spans 12 amino acids. V lost 3 bases to trimming and J lost 11 bases, with 13 bases between them. Written as DNA, the CDR3 is TGTGCCAGCAGCCAGACCCGGGACATGGCTTTCTTT. It encodes CASSQTRDMAFF.

The chain has TRBV7-6 and TRBJ2-7, with TRBD2 matching 9 bases. The germline gives CDR1 SGHVS, CDR2 FNYEAQ. CDR3 size: 16 residues. V was clipped by 5 bases and J by 7 bases; unmatched bases: 15. The CDR3: CASSRIHSGSPTEQYF. The CDR3 DNA is TGTGCCAGCAGCAGAATCCATAGCGGGAGCCCTACGGAGCAGTACTTC. Looking up the rest from reference TRBV7-6 and TRBJ2-7 gives the full variable domain: GAGVSQSPRYKVTKRGQDVALRCDPISGHVSLYWYRQALGQGPEFLTYFNYEAQQDKSGLPNDRFSAERPEGSISTLTIQRTEQRDSAMYRCASSRIHSGSPTEQYFGPGTRLTVT.